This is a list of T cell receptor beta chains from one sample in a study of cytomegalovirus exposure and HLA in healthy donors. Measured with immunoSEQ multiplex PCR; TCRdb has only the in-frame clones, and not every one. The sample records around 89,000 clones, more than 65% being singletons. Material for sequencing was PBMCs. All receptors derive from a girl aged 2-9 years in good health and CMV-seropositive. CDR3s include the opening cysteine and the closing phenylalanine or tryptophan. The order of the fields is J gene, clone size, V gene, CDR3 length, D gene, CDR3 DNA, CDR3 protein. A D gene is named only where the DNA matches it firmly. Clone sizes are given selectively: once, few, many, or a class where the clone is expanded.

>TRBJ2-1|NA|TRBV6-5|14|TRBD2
TGTGCCAGCAAGAGCGGGAGCTCCTACAATGAGCAGTTCTTC
CASKSGSSYNEQFF
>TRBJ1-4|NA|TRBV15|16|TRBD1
TGTGCCACCAGCAGAGATGGACAGGGGGCTAATGAAAAACTGTTTTTT
CATSRDGQGANEKLFF
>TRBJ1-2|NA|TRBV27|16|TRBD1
TGTGCCAGCGCTCAGGGACAGGGAGGAAGGATCTATGGCTACACCTTC
CASAQGQGGRIYGYTF
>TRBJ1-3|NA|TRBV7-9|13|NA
TGTGCCAGCAGCGCCCCGGGGGGAAACACCATATATTTT
CASSAPGGNTIYF
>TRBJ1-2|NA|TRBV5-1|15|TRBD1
TGCGCCAGCAGCCCAGACGCGGCAGGGGGCCGTGGCTACACCTTC
CASSPDAAGGRGYTF
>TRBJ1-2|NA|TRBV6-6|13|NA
TGTGCCAGCACAGATCCAGGCTACTATGGCTACACCTTC
CASTDPGYYGYTF
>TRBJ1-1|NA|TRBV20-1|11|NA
TGCAGTGCTAACTTTTGGGGGGAGGCTTTCTTT
CSANFWGEAFF
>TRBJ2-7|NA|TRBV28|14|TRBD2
TGTGCCAGCAGACGCGGGGGTTCCTCCTACGAGCAGTACTTC
CASRRGGSSYEQYF
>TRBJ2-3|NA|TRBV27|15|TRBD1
TGTGCCAGCGGGATGTTGAGACAGGGCCCAGATACGCAGTATTTT
CASGMLRQGPDTQYF
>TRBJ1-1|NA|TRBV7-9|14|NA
TGTGCCAGCAGCTTATTGCTCGGGGACACTGAAGCTTTCTTT
CASSLLLGDTEAFF
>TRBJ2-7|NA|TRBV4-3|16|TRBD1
TGCGCCAGCAGCCCTGCCCTGGGACAGGGTAACTACGAGCAGTACTTC
CASSPALGQGNYEQYF
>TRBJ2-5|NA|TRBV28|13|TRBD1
TGTGCCAGCAGTCCTCAGGGGGCGGAGACCCAGTACTTC
CASSPQGAETQYF
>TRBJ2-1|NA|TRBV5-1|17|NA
TGCGCCAGCATCAACTCACCCGGGACCAGGGGATACAATGAGCAGTTCTTC
CASINSPGTRGYNEQFF
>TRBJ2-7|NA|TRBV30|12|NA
TGTGCCTGCAACAGGGTTCAGGGCGAGCAGTACTTC
CACNRVQGEQYF
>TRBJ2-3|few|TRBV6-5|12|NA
TGTGCCACGGGGGATAGCACAGATACGCAGTATTTT
CATGDSTDTQYF
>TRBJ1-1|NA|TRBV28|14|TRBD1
TGTGCCAGCATTTTCTCGGACAGGAAGGGTGAAGCTTTCTTT
CASIFSDRKGEAFF
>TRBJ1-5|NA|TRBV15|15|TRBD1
TGTGCCACCAGCATCGACAGGGGATGGAATCAGCCCCAGCATTTT
CATSIDRGWNQPQHF
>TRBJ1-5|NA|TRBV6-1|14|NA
TGTGCCAGCAGTGAAGGCGGAGTCAATCAGCCCCAGCATTTT
CASSEGGVNQPQHF
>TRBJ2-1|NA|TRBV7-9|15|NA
TGTGCCAGCGATATAACGGGAGAAGGGTACAATGAGCAGTTCTTC
CASDITGEGYNEQFF
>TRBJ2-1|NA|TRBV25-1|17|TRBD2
TGTGCCAGCAGTAGGGGGACTAGCGGGAAGAACTACAATGAGCAGTTCTTC
CASSRGTSGKNYNEQFF
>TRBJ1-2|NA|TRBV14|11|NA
TGTGCCAGCAGCCCGGGTGGCGGCTACACCTTC
CASSPGGGYTF
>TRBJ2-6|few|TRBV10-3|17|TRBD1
TGTGCCATCAGTGAGGCGGGGACAGGGACTGGGGCCAACGTCCTGACTTTC
CAISEAGTGTGANVLTF